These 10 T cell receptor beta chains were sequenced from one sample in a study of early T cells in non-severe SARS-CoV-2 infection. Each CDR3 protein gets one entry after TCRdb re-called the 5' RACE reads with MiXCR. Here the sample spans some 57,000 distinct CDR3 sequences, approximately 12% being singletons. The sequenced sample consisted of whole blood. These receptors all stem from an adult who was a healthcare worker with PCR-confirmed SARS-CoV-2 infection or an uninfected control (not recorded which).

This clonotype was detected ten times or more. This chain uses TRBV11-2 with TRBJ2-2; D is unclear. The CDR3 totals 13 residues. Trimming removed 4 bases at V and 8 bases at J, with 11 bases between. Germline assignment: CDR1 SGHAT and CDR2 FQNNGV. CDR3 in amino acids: CASSSNLAGELFF. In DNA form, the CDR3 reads TGTGCCAGCAGCTCAAATTTAGCAGGGGAGCTGTTTTTT.

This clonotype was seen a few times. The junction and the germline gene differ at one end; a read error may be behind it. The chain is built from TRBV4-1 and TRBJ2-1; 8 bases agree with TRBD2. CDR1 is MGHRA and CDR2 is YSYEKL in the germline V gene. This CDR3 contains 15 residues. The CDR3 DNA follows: TGCGCCAGCAGTCAAGCGGGAGTATCCTACAATGAGCAGTTCTTC. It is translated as CASSQAGVSYNEQFF.

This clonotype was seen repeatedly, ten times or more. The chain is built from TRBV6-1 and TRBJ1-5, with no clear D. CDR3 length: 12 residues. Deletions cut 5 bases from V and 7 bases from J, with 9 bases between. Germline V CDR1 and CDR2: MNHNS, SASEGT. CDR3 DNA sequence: TGTGCCAGCAGTCACACGGGGCAGCCCCAGCATTTT. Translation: CASSHTGQPQHF.

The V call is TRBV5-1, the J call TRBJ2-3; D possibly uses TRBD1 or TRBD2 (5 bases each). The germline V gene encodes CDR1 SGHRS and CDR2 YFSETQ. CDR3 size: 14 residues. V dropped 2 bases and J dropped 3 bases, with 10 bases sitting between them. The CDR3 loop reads CASSFQGVTDTQYF. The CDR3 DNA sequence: TGCGCCAGCAGCTTCCAGGGAGTGACAGATACGCAGTATTTT.

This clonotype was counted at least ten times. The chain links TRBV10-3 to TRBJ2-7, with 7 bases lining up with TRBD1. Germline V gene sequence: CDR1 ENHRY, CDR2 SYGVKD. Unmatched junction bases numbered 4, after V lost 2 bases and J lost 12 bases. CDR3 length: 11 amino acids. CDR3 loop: CAISEGQVWYF. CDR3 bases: TGTGCCATCAGTGAGGGACAGGTTTGGTACTTC.

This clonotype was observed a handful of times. CDR3 sequence reads: CANSDRNQPQHF. The CDR3 nucleotides read TGTGCCAACTCAGACAGAAATCAGCCCCAGCATTTT. The chain combines TRBV28 with TRBJ1-5; D is possibly TRBD1 (5 bases). The CDR3 length is 12 residues. Trimming shortened V by 10 bases and J by 4 bases, and 11 bases separated the two germline ends. Germline V gene sequence: CDR1 MDHEN, CDR2 SYDVKM.

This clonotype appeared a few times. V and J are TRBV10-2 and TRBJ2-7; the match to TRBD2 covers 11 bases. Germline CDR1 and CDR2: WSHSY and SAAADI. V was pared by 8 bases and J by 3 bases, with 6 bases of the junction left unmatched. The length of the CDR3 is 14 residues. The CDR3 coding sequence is TGCGCCAGCCAACTAGCGGGAGAGTTCTACGAGCAGTACTTC. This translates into CASQLAGEFYEQYF.

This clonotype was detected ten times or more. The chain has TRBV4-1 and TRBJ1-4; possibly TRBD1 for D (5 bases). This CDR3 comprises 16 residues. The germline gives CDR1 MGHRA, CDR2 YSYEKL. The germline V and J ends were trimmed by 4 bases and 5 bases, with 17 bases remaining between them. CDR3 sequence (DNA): TGCGCCAGCAGCCCTGGTGGGGGAAGGATAAATGAAAAACTGTTTTTT. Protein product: CASSPGGGRINEKLFF.

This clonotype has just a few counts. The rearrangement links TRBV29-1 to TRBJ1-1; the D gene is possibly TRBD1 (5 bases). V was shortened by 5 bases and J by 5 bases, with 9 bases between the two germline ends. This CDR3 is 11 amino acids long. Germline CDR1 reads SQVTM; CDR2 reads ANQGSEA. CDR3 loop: CSVWGGTEAFF. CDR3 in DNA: TGCAGCGTTTGGGGGGGGACTGAAGCTTTCTTT.

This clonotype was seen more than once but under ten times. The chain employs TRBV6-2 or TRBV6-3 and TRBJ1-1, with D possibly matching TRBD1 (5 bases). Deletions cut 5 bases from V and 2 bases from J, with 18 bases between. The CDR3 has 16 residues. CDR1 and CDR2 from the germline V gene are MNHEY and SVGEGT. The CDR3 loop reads CASSPPSARTNTEAFF. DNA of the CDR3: TGTGCCAGCAGTCCCCCCTCAGCACGGACAAACACTGAAGCTTTCTTT.